These 2 T cell receptor beta chains came from one sample sequenced in a study of cytomegalovirus exposure and HLA in healthy donors. It was with 60 Vbeta and 13 Jbeta primers that the PCR ran. Only in-frame clones appear in the TCRdb table, and some are missing; sequencing was by immunoSEQ multiplex PCR. The top ten clones hold more than 8% of a sample with about 160,000 clones, about four fifths of them seen once. Sequencing was done on a sample of PBMCs. Receptors were obtained from a male donor in good health and CMV-seropositive.

This chain connects TRBV13 to TRBJ2-1, with 7 positions matching TRBD2. The CDR3 runs 18 residues. V shed 4 bases, J shed 0 bases, and the junction held 12 bases outside the gene matches. In germline, CDR1 is PRHDT, CDR2 FYEKMQ (reference sequence). The CDR3 nucleotides read TGTGCCAGCAGCTCCGCCACTAGCGCCAGAAGCTCCTACAATGAGCAGTTCTTC. Its protein is CASSSATSARSSYNEQFF.

V usage is TRBV10-3 and J usage is TRBJ2-1; maybe TRBD1 (5 bases). Germline V gene data show CDR1 as ENHRY and CDR2 as SYGVKD. The V gene lost 7 bases and the J gene lost 4 bases, with 8 bases spanning the gap. The CDR3 is 12 amino acids. In DNA form, the CDR3 reads TGTGCCATCATGACAGAGTACAATGAGCAGTTCTTC. It yields the protein CAIMTEYNEQFF.